This TCR beta chain was sequenced during a study of blood T cell repertoires in COVID-19 (TCRdb year 2020). Regarding the research as a whole: The collaborator samples originated in the United States, Italy and Spain and spanned the acute and convalescent phases of COVID-19. A freely available public database, intended as a resource for researchers studying the immune response to SARS-CoV-2, is where the repertoires were released. Samples came from the ongoing ImmuneRACE study (first 160 participants) plus 1,254 subjects from 6 global collaborators. Sample metadata almost always included a de-identified subject ID, COVID-19 status, age in years and sex. Where HLA class I and class II types were available, the types were taken from metadata supplied by the sample provider, not from assay-based typing. The prospective study material was composed of cDNA or gDNA derived from T cells, B-cell-depleted T cells, or PBMCs. Deeply sampled blood TCRbeta repertoires from subjects exposed to, actively infected with, or recovered from COVID-19 were included in the dataset. Overall study results and their limits: The amount of clinical and demographic metadata varied by source and participant and was provided uncurated.

CDR1 and CDR2 (SGDLS, YYNGEE) derive from the germline V gene. V is shortened by 4 bases, J by 3 bases, and the region joining them spans 13 bases. The CDR3 holds 14 amino acids from the cysteine to the phenylalanine. CDR3 DNA is the only sequence kept; it has 42 bases, read in frame from the first base. TCRbeta CDR3 regions were amplified from genomic DNA by means of the immunoSEQ Assay, a bias-controlled multiplex PCR. The paper's data handling went like this. Within the assay, amplification of reference gene primers was used to estimate how many nucleated cells each sample contained. Sequence reads were collapsed and filtered to measure the absolute abundance of every unique TCRbeta CDR3 rearrangement. For each sample, productive Simpson clonality was calculated by taking the square root of Simpson's diversity index across productive rearrangements. In its TCRdb copy, this immuneACCESS table keeps in-frame sequences only and misses some clones. Where compared with another copy, unresolved V genes explain less than half of these, and the others have no known cause. V, J and clone size derive from that table, while D and trimming were established from the DNA sequence. The sample table lists more than 150,000 clones, around 89% of them with a count of one. The ten largest clones add up to about 2.8% of the sample.

Each collaborating institution followed its own protocols to collect whole blood in K2EDTA tubes. For TCRbeta analysis, collaborators shipped samples in one of three forms: frozen whole blood, isolated PBMCs, or DNA extracted from either of those sample types. This clone was observed a single time. No cognate antigen has been identified for it. Per-base quality was not reported, and no clone a single base away is much larger than it. This clonotype originated in a man in his 60s with acute or convalescent COVID-19. Sequenced material: peripheral blood. The V gene is TRBV9 and the J gene is TRBJ1-1; 5 matching bases give a weak D call of TRBD1. The DNA sequence reads TGTGCCAGCAGCACCTTCGGGGGTCACACTGAAGCTTTCTTT. It translates as CASSTFGGHTEAFF.